Included here is one T cell receptor beta chain sequence, with context. Produced via immunoSEQ multiplex PCR; TCRdb's table is partial and in-frame only. In the table there are about 120,000 clones, approximately 90% of which are singletons. This entry is derived from a study of T cell responses to AZD1222 COVID-19 vaccine. The CDR3 sequence is 11 residues long. CDR1 and CDR2 (germline): SGHNT, YENEEA. V shed 5 bases, J shed 8 bases, and the junction held 0 bases outside the gene matches. Sample: peripheral blood, taken on day 0 of AZD1222 vaccination. The J gene is TRBJ2-1, the V gene TRBV11-3; 7 nucleotides align to TRBD1. The receptor's source is an adult in good health. This CDR3 is CASSTGDEQFF. CDR3 bases: TGTGCCAGCAGCACAGGGGATGAGCAGTTCTTC.